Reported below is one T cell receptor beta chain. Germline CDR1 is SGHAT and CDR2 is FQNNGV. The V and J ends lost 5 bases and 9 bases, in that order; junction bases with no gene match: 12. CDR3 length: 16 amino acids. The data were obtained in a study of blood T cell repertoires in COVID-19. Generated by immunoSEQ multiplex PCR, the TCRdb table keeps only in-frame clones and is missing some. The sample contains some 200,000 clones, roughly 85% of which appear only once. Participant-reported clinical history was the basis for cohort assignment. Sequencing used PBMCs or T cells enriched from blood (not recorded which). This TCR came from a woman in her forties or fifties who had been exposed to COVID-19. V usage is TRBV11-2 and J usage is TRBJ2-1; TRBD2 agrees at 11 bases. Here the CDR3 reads CASSQTEIAGGPEQFF. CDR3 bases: TGTGCCAGCAGCCAAACGGAGATAGCGGGGGGGCCTGAGCAGTTCTTC.